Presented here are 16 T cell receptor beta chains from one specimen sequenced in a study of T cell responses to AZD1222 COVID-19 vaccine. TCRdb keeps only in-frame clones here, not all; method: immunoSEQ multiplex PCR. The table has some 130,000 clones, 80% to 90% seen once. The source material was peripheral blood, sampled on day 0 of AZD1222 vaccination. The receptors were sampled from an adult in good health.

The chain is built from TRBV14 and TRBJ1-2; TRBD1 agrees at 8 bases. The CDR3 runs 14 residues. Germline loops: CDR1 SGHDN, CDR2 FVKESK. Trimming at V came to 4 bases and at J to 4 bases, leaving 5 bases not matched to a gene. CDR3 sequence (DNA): TGTGCCAGCAGCCGACAGGGGATCAGCTATGGCTACACCTTC. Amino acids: CASSRQGISYGYTF. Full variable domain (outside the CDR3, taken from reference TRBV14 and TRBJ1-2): EAGVTQFPSHSVIEKGQTVTLRCDPISGHDNLYWYRRVMGKEIKFLLHFVKESKQDESGMPNNRFLAERTGGTYSTLKVQPAELEDSGVYFCASSRQGISYGYTFGSGTRLTVV.

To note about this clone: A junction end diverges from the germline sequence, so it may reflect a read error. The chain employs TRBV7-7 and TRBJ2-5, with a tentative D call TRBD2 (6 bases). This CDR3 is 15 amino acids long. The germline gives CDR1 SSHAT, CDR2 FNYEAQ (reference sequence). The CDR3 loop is CASSLSLGGQETQYF. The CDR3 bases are TGTGCTAGCAGCTTGTCGCTTGGGGGGCAAGAGACCCAGTACTTC.

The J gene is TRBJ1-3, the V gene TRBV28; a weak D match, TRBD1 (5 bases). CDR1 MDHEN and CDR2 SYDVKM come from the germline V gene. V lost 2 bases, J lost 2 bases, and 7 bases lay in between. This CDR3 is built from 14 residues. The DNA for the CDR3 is TGTGCCAGCAGTTTAAGGGGCGCTGGAAACACCATATATTTT. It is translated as CASSLRGAGNTIYF.

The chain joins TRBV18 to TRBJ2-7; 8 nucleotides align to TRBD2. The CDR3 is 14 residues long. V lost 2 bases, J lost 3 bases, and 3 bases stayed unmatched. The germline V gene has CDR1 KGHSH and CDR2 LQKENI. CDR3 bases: TGTGCCAGCTCACCATCCAGCGGGGGCTACGAGCAGTACTTC. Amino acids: CASSPSSGGYEQYF. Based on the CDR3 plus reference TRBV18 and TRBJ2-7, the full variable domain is NAGVMQNPRHLVRRRGQEARLRCSPMKGHSHVYWYRQLPEEGLKFMVYLQKENIIDESGMPKERFSAEFPKEGPSILRIQQVVRGDSAAYFCASSPSSGGYEQYFGPGTRLTVT.

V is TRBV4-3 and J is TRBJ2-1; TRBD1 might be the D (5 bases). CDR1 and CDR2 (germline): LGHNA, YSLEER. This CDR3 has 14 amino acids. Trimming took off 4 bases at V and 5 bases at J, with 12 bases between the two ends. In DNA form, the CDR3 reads TGCGCCAGCAGCCCCCCAGGGAACCACAATGAGCAGTTCTTC. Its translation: CASSPPGNHNEQFF.

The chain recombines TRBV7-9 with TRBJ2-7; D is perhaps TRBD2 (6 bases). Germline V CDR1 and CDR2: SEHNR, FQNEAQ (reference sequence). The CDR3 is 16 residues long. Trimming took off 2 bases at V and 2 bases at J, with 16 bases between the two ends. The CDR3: CASSLSAGRDTYEQYF. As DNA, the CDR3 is TGTGCCAGCAGCTTAAGTGCGGGGCGCGATACCTACGAGCAGTACTTC.

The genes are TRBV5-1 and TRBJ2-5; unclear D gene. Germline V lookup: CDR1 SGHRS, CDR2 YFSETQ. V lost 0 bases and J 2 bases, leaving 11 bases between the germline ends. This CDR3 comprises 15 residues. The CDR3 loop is CASSLVAGPQETQYF. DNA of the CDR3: TGCGCCAGCAGCTTGGTCGCCGGACCGCAAGAGACCCAGTACTTC.

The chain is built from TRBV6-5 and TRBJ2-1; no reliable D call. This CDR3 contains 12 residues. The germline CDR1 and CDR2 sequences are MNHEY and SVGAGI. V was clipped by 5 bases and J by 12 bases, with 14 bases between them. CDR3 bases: TGTGCCAGCAGTACTCCGGGTATCGGGCAGTTCTTC. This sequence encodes CASSTPGIGQFF.

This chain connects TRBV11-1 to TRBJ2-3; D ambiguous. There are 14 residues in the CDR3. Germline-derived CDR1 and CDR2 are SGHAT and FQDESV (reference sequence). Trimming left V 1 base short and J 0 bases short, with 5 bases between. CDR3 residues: CASSLGGSTDTQYF. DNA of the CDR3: TGTGCCAGCAGCTTAGGGGGAAGCACAGATACGCAGTATTTT.

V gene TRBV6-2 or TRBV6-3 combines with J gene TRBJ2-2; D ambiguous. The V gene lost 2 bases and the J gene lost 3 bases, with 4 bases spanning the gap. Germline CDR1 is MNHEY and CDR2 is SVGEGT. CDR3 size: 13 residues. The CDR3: CASSYGDTGELFF. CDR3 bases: TGTGCCAGCAGTTACGGTGACACCGGGGAGCTGTTTTTT.

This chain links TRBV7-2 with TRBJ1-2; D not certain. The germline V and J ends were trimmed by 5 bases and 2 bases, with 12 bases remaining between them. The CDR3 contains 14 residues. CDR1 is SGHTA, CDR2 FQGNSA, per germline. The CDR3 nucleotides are TGTGCCAGCAGCCCGACGGCCGGCAACTATGGCTACACCTTC. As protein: CASSPTAGNYGYTF.

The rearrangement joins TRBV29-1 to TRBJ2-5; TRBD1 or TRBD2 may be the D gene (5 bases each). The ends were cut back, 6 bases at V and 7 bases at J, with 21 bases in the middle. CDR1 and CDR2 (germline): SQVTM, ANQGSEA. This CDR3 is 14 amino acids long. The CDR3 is CSVGPRHSGVTQYF. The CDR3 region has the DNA TGCAGCGTGGGACCTCGACACTCTGGGGTGACCCAGTACTTC.

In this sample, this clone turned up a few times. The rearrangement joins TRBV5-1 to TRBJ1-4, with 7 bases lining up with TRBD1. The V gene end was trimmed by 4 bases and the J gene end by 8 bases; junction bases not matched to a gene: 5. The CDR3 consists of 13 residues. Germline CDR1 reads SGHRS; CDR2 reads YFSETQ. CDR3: CASSREGGEKLFF. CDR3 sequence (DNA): TGCGCCAGCAGCCGGGAAGGGGGCGAAAAACTGTTTTTT.

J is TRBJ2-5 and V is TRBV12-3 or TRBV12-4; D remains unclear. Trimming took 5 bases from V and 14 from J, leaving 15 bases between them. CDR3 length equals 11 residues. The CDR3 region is CASSTLESHYF. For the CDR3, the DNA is TGTGCCAGCAGTACCCTAGAGTCTCACTACTTC.

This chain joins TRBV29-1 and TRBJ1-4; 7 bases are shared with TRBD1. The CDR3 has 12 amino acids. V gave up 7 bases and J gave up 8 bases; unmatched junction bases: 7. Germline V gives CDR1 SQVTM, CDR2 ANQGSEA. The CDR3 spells CSAEGAREKLFF. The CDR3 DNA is TGCAGCGCCGAGGGGGCAAGGGAAAAACTGTTTTTT.

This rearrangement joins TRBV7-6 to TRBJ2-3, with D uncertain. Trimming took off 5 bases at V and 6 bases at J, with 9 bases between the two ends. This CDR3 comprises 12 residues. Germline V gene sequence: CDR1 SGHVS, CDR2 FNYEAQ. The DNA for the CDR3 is TGTGCCAGCAGCCCAGTTTACGATACGCAGTATTTT. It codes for CASSPVYDTQYF.